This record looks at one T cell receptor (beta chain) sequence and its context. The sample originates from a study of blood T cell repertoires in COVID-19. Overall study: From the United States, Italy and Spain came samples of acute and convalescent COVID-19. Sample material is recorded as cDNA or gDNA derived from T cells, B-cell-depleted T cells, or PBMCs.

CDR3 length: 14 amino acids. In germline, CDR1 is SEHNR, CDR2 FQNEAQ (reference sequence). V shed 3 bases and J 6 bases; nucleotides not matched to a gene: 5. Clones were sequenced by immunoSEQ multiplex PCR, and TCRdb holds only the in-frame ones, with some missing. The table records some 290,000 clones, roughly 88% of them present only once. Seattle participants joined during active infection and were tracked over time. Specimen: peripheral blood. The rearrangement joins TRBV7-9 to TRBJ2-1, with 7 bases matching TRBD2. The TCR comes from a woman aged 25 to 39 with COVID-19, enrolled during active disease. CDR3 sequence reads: CASSFGLGVNEQFF. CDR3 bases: TGTGCCAGCAGCTTCGGACTAGGGGTCAATGAGCAGTTCTTC.